This T cell receptor (beta chain) was obtained from a study of a mutant IDH1 vaccine in newly diagnosed glioma. For the study at large: Earlier treatment was radiotherapy, temozolomide, or both, with most getting both.

TCRdb keeps only in-frame clones here, not all; method: immunoSEQ multiplex PCR. Of about 94,000 clones detected, approximately 89% appear once; the ten largest clones hold roughly 0.78%. The sample's time point: week 47, end of study. Vaccinated patients received 300 ug of mutant IDH1 20-mer peptide per dose, with topical imiquimod. CDR3 length equals 14 residues. V lost 6 bases and J lost 5, with 17 bases in between. CDR1 is SGHTA, CDR2 FQGNSA, per germline. With respect to this clone: Its antigen is not identified.

This TCR came from a woman in her 50s with glioma. This chain uses TRBV7-2 with TRBJ2-7; D assignment may be TRBD1 or TRBD2 (5 bases each). Sequences were derived from PBMCs, sampled from a glioma patient whose treatment included an IDH1 peptide vaccine. The CDR3 nucleotides are TGTGCCAGCAGGACTAATTATTGGGGCGACGAGCAGTACTTC. Its protein product is CASRTNYWGDEQYF. The full variable domain, in which reference TRBV7-2 and TRBJ2-7 provide the parts outside the CDR3, is GAGVSQSPSNKVTEKGKDVELRCDPISGHTALYWYRQSLGQGLEFLIYFQGNSAPDKSGLPSDRFSAERTGGSVSTLTIQRTQQEDSAVYLCASRTNYWGDEQYFGPGTRLTVT.